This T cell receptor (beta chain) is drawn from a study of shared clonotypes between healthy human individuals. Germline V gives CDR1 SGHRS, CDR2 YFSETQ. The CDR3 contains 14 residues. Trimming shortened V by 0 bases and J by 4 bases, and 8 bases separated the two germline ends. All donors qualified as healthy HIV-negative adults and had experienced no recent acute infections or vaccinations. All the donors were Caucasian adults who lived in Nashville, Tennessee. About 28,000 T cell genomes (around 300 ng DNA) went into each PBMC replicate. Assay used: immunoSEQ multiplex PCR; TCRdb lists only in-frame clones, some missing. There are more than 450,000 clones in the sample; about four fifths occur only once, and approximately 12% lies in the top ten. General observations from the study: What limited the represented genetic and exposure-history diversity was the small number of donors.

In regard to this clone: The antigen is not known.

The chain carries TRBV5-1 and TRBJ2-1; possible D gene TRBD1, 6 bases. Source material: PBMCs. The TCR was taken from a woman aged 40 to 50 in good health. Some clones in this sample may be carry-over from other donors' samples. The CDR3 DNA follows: TGCGCCAGCAGCTTGGAGGGACAATACAATGAGCAGTTCTTC. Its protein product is CASSLEGQYNEQFF.